This T cell receptor (beta chain) was identified in a study of blood T cell repertoires in COVID-19. Study-wide context: Some COVID-19 samples were acute and others convalescent; all came from the United States, Italy and Spain.

Deletions cut 0 bases from V and 5 bases from J, with 8 bases between. Germline V gene lookup returns CDR1 SGDLS and CDR2 YYNGEE. The CDR3 is 13 amino acids. Profiling relied on immunoSEQ multiplex PCR, and the TCRdb table lists in-frame clones only, not all of them. The table records about 270,000 clones, around 90% of them present only once. The sequenced sample was PBMCs or T cells enriched from blood (not recorded which). The clonotype comes from a woman in her 30s who had recovered from COVID-19. J is TRBJ1-1 and V is TRBV9; D gene uncertain. The CDR3 region has the DNA TGTGCCAGCAGCGTAGAACAACGAACTGAAGCTTTCTTT. Its translation is CASSVEQRTEAFF.